This T cell receptor beta chain is from a study of blood T cell repertoires in COVID-19. The overall study: From the United States, Italy and Spain came samples of acute and convalescent COVID-19. PBMCs, B-cell-depleted T cells, or T cells provided the cDNA or gDNA that made up the material.

Assay: immunoSEQ multiplex PCR; the TCRdb copy retains only in-frame clones and omits some. Here the sample spans over 250,000 clones, around 87% being singletons. The material sequenced was peripheral blood. The receptor comes from a woman between 40 and 50 years old who had recovered from COVID-19.

DNA of the CDR3: TGTGCCAGCAGCAAAGGAAGAGGACAGGCCTCTGGAAACACCATATATTTT. It yields the protein CASSKGRGQASGNTIYF. The rearrangement links TRBV21-1 to TRBJ1-3; no check of the table's D call, TRBD1, against the DNA was made. TRBV21-1 is designated a pseudogene. There are 17 residues in the CDR3.